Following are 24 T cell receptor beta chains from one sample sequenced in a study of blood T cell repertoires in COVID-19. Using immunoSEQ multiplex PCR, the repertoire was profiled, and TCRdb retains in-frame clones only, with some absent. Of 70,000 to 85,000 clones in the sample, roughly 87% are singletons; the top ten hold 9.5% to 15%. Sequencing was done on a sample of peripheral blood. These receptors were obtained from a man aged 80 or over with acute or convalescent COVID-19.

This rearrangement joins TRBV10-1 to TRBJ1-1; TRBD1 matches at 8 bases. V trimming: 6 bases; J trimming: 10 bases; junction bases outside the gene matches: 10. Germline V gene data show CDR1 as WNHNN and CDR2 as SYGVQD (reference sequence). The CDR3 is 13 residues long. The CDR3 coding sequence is TGCGCCAGCAGCCTTATGTCCGGGACAGGAGCTTTCTTT. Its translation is CASSLMSGTGAFF.

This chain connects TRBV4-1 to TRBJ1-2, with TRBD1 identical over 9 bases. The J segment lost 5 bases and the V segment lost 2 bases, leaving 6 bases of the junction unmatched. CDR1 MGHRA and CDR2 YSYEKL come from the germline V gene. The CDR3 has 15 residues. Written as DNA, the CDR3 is TGCGCCAGCAGCCAACAACAGGGGGCCAGGTATGGCTACACCTTC. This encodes CASSQQQGARYGYTF.

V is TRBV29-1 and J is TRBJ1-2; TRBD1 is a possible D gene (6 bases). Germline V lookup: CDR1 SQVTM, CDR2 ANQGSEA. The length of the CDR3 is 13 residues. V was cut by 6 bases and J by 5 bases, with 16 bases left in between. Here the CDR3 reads CSVKEAGTYGYTF. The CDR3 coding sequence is TGCAGCGTCAAAGAGGCAGGGACATATGGCTACACCTTC.

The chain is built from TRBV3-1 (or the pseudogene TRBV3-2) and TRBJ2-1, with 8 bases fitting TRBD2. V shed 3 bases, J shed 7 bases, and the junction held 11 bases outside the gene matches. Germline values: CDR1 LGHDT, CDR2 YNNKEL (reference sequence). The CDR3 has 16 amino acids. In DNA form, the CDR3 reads TGTGCCAGCAGCCAGGAACTTCGACTAGCGCATAATGAGCAGTTCTTC. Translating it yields CASSQELRLAHNEQFF.

CDR3 coding DNA: TGCGCCAGCAGCCCGGGGACAGGGGAGGGCGAGCAGTACTTC. As protein: CASSPGTGEGEQYF. The chain joins TRBV5-1 to TRBJ2-7, with TRBD1 matching over 10 bases. This CDR3 region has 14 residues. Germline-derived CDR1 and CDR2 are SGHRS and YFSETQ. J lost 6 bases, V lost 4 bases, and 7 bases had no gene match.

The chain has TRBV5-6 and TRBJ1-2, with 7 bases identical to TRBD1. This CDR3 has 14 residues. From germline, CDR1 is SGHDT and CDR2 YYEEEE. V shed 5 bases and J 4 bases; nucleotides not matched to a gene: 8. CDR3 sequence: CASRPTGRGYGYTF. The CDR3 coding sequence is TGTGCCAGCAGGCCGACAGGGAGAGGCTATGGCTACACCTTC.

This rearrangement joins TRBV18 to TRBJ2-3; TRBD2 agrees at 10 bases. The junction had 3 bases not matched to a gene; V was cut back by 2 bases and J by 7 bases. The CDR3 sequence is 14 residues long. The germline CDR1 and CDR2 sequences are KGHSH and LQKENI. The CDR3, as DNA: TGTGCCAGCTCACCAACTAGCGGGGACCATACGCAGTATTTT. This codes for CASSPTSGDHTQYF.

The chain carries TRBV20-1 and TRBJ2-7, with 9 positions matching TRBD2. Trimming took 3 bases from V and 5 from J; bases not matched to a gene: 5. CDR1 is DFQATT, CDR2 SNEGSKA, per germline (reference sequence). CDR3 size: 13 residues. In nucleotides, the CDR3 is TGCAGTGCTAGTGGCGGGGGGGCTCACGAGCAGTACTTC. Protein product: CSASGGGAHEQYF.

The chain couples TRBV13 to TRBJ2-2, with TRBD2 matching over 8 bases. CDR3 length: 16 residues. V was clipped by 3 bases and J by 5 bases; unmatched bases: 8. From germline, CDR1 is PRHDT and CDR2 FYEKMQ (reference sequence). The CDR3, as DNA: TGTGCCAGCAGCTTGGGACTAGAGTTGGGTACCGGGGAGCTGTTTTTT. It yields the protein CASSLGLELGTGELFF.

The CDR3 is CASSLDPRSSYNEQFF. In DNA, the CDR3 is TGTGCCAGCAGCTTGGATCCGAGGAGCTCCTACAATGAGCAGTTCTTC. J is TRBJ2-1 and V is TRBV5-5; no reliable D call. Germline values: CDR1 SGHKS, CDR2 YYEKEE (reference sequence). V lost 0 bases and J lost 0, with 10 bases in between. The CDR3 spans 16 residues.

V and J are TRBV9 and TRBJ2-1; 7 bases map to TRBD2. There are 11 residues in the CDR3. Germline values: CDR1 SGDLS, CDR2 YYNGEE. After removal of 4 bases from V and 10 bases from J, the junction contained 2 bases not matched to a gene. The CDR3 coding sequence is TGTGCCAGCAGCTCGGGACTAGAGCAGTTCTTC. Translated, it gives CASSSGLEQFF.

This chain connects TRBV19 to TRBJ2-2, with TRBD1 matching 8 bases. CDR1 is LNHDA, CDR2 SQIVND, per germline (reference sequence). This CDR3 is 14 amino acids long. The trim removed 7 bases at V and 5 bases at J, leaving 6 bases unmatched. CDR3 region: CASTGTGLTGELFF. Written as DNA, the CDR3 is TGTGCCAGTACTGGGACAGGTCTTACCGGGGAGCTGTTTTTT.

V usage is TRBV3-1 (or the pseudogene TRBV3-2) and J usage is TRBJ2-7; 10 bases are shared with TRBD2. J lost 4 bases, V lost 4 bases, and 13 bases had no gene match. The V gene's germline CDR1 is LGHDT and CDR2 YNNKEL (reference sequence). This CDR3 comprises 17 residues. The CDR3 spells CASSPGGERGGRYEQYF. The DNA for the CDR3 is TGTGCCAGCAGCCCCGGAGGGGAGCGGGGGGGCAGATACGAGCAGTACTTC.

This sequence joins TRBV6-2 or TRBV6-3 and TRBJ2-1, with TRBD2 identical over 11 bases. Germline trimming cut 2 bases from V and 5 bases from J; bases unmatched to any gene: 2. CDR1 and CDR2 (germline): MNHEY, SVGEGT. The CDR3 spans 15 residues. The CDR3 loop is CASSYLAGGNNEQFF. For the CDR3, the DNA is TGTGCCAGCAGTTACCTAGCGGGGGGAAACAATGAGCAGTTCTTC.

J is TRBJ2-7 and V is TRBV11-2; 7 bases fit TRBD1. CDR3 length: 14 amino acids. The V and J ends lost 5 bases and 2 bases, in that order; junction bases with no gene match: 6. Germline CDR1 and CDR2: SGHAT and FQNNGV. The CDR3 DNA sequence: TGTGCCAGCAGCCTCTTCGGGACAGCCTACGAGCAGTACTTC. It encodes CASSLFGTAYEQYF.

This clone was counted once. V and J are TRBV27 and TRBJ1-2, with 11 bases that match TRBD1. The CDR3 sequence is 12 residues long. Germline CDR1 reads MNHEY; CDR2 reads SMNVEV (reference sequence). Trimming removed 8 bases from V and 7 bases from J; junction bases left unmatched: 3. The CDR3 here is CASGQGAGGYTF. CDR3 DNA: TGTGCCAGCGGACAGGGGGCGGGTGGCTACACCTTC.

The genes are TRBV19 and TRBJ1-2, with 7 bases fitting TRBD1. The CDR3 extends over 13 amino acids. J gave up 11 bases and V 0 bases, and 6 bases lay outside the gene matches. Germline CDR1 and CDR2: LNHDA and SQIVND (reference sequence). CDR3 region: CASSIDGQGGYTF. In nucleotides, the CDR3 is TGTGCCAGTAGTATAGATGGCCAGGGGGGATACACCTTC. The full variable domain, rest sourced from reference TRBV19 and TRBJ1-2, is DGGITQSPKYLFRKEGQNVTLSCEQNLNHDAMYWYRQDPGQGLRLIYYSQIVNDFQKGDIAEGYSVSREKKESFPLTVTSAQKNPTAFYLCASSIDGQGGYTFGSGTRLTVV.

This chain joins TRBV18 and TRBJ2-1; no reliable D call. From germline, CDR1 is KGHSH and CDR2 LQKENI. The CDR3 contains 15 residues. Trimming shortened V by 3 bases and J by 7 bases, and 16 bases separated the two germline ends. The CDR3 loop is CASSPAAFGTNEQFF. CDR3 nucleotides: TGTGCCAGCTCACCGGCGGCTTTCGGAACAAATGAGCAGTTCTTC.

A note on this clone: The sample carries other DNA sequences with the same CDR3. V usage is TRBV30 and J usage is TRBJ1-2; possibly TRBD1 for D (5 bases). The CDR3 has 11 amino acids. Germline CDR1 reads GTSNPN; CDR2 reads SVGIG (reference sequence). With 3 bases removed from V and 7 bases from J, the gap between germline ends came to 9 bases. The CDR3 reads CAWSPGGGYTF. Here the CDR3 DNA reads TGTGCCTGGAGCCCGGGGGGTGGCTACACCTTC.

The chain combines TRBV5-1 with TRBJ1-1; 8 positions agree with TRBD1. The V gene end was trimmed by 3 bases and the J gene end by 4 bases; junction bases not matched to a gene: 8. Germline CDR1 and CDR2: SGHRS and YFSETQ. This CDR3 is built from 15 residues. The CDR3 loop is CASSWNRGSGTEAFF. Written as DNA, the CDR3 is TGCGCCAGCAGCTGGAACAGGGGGTCGGGCACTGAAGCTTTCTTT.

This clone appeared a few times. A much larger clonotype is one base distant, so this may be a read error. CDR3 loop: CASSFGQANTEAFF. In DNA form, the CDR3 reads TGTGCCAGCAGCTTCGGACAGGCGAACACTGAAGCTTTCTTT. The chain employs TRBV9 and TRBJ1-1; 7 bases match TRBD1. The CDR3 runs to 14 residues. Trimming took 4 bases from V and 1 from J; bases not matched to a gene: 4. CDR1 SGDLS and CDR2 YYNGEE come from the germline V gene.

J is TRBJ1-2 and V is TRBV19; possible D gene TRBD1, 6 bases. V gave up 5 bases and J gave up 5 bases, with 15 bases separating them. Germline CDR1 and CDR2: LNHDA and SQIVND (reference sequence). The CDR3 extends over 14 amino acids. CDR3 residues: CASSGQSIYYGYTF. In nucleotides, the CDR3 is TGTGCCAGTAGTGGACAGAGCATTTATTATGGCTACACCTTC.

CDR3 amino acids: CATSDPRQGFQETQYF. The CDR3 bases are TGTGCCACCAGTGATCCACGACAGGGATTCCAAGAGACCCAGTACTTC. The chain has TRBV24-1 and TRBJ2-5; 7 bases are a match to TRBD1. Germline values: CDR1 KGHDR, CDR2 SFDVKD. V shed 3 bases and J 1 base; nucleotides not matched to a gene: 7. The CDR3 loop spans 16 amino acids.

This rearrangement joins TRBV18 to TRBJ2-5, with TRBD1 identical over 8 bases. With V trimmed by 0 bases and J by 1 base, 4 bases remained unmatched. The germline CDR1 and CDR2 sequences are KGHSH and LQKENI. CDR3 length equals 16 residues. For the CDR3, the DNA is TGTGCCAGCTCACCACCCGGACAGGGTGGCCAAGAGACCCAGTACTTC. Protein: CASSPPGQGGQETQYF.